Below, one TCR beta chain is given with its context. No antigen is known for it. This CDR3 has 14 residues. The V gene's germline CDR1 is SGHKS and CDR2 YYEKEE (reference sequence). The V end lost 2 bases, the J end lost 0 bases, and 9 bases lay between the germline ends. Sorted-subset replicate PCRs used around 220 ng DNA, approximately 33,000 T cell genomes. Clones were sequenced by immunoSEQ multiplex PCR, and TCRdb holds only the in-frame ones, with some missing. Found here are a few million clones, just over 90% of them singletons; the top ten hold around 1.8%. Naive CD8 cells, CD45RO-negative and positively selected for CCR7, excluded terminally differentiated effector memory CD45RA+ cells. These data come from a study of shared clonotypes between healthy human individuals. Study findings and constraints: Naive CD4 clonotype sharing across four donors was about 5%.

Material: naive CD8+ T cells from PBMCs. The chain recombines TRBV5-5 with TRBJ2-7, with D tentatively TRBD1 (6 bases). The origin of this receptor is a man younger than 35 in good health. Some clones in this sample may be carry-over from other donors' samples. In DNA form, the CDR3 reads TGTGCCAGCAGCTTTTGGGACACCTCCTACGAGCAGTACTTC. This sequence encodes CASSFWDTSYEQYF.